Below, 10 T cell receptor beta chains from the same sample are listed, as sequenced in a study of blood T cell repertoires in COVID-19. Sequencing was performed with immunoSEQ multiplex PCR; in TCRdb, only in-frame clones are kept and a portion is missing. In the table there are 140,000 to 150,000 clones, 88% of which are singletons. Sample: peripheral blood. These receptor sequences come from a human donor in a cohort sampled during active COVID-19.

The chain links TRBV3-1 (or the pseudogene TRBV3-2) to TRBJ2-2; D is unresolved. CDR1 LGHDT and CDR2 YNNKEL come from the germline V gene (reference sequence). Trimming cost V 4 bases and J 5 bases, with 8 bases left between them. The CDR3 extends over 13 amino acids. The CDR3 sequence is CASSPSRTGELFF. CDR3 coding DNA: TGTGCCAGCAGCCCCTCGAGGACCGGGGAGCTGTTTTTT.

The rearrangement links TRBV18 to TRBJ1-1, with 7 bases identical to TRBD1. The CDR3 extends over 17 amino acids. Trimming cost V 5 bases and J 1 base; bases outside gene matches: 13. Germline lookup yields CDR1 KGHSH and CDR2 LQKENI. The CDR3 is CASSSRGQMVRNTEAFF. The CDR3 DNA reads TGTGCCAGCTCATCAAGGGGGCAGATGGTGAGGAACACTGAAGCTTTCTTT.

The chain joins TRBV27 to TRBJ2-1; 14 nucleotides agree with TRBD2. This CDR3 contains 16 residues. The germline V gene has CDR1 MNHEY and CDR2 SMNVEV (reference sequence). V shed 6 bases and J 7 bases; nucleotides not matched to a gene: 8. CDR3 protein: CASSRYGLAGGNEQFF. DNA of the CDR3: TGTGCCAGCAGCCGGTATGGACTAGCGGGAGGTAATGAGCAGTTCTTC.

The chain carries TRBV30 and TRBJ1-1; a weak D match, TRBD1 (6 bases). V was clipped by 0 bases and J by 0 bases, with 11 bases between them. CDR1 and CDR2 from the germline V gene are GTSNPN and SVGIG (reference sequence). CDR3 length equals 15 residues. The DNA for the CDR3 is TGTGCCTGGAGTGTCGGGTACAGGGTGAACACTGAAGCTTTCTTT. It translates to CAWSVGYRVNTEAFF.

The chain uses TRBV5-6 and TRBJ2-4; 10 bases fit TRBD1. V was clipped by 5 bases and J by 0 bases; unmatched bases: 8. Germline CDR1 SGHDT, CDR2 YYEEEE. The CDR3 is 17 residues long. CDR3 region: CASSLTGGPLAKNIQYF. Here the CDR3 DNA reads TGTGCCAGCAGTTTGACAGGGGGCCCTCTAGCCAAAAACATTCAGTACTTC. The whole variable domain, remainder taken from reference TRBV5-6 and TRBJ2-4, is DAGVTQSPTHLIKTRGQQVTLRCSPKSGHDTVSWYQQALGQGPQFIFQYYEEEERQRGNFPDRFSGHQFPNYSSELNVNALLLGDSALYLCASSLTGGPLAKNIQYFGAGTRLSVL.

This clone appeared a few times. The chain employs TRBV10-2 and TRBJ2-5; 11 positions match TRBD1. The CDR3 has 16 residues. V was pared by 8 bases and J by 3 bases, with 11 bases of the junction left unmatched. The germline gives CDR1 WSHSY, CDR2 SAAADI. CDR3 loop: CASHPFGTGGEETQYF. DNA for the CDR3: TGCGCCAGCCATCCCTTCGGGACAGGGGGTGAAGAGACCCAGTACTTC.

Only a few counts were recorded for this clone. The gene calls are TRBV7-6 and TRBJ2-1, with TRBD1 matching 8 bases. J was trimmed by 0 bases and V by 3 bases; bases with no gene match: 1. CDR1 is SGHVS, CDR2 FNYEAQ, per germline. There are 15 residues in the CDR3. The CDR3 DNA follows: TGTGCCAGCAGCTTCCAGGGGGCCTCCTACAATGAGCAGTTCTTC. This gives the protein CASSFQGASYNEQFF.

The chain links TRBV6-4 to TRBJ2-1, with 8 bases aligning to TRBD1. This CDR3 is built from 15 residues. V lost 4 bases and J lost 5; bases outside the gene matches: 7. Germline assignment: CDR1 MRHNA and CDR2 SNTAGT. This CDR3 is CASSVGQGADNEQFF. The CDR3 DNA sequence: TGTGCCAGCAGTGTAGGACAGGGAGCTGACAATGAGCAGTTCTTC.

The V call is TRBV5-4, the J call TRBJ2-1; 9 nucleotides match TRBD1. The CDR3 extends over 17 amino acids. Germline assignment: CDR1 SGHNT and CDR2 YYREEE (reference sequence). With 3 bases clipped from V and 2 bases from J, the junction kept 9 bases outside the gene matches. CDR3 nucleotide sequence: TGTGCCAGCAGCTCGGACCCCCGGGACAGGGCCTACAATGAGCAGTTCTTC. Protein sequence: CASSSDPRDRAYNEQFF.

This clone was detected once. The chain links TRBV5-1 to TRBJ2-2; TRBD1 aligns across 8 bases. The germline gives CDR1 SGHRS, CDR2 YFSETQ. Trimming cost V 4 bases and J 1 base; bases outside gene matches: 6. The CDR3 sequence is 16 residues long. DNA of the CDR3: TGCGCCAGCAGCCTGACAGGGGTAGGGAACACCGGGGAGCTGTTTTTT. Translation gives CASSLTGVGNTGELFF.